The clone carrying this TCR beta chain was observed a single time. Profiled with immunoSEQ multiplex PCR; TCRdb holds only in-frame clones, not every one. The table lists hundreds of thousands of clones, more than 70% of them singletons. The source of the sample is a study of blood T cell repertoires in COVID-19. What was sequenced was PBMCs or T cells enriched from blood (not recorded which). The TCR sequence derives from a woman in her sixties or seventies in a cohort exposed to, infected with or recovered from COVID-19 (not recorded which).

The DNA of the CDR3 is TGTGCCAGTACCGGGACTAGCGGACCCTACGAGCAGTACTTC. As protein: CASTGTSGPYEQYF. The rearrangement joins TRBV28 to TRBJ2-7; 11 nucleotides line up with TRBD2. CDR3 length: 14 amino acids. Germline CDR1 MDHEN, CDR2 SYDVKM. Germline trimming cut 9 bases from V and 2 bases from J; bases unmatched to any gene: 6.